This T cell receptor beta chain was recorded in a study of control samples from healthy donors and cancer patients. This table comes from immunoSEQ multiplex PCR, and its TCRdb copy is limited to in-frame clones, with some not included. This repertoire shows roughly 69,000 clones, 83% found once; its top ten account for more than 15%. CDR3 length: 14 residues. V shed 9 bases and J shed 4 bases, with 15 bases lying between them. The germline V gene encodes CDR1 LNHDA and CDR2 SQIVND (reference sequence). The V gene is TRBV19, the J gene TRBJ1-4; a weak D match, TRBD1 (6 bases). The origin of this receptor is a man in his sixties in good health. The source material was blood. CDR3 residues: CASRPQGGNEKLFF. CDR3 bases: TGTGCCAGCCGTCCACAGGGAGGTAATGAAAAACTGTTTTTT.